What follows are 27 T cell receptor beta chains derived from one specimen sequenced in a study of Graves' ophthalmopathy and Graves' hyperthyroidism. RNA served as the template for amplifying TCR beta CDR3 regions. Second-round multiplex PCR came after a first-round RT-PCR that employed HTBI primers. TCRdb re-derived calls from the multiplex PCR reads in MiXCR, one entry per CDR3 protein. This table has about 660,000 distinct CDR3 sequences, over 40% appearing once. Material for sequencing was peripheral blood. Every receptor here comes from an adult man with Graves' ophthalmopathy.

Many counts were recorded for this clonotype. This CDR3 is CASSYSGLTQETQYF. The CDR3 DNA is TGTGCCAGCAGTTACTCGGGACTGACTCAAGAGACCCAGTACTTC. The chain couples TRBV6-5 to TRBJ2-5, with TRBD2 as a possible D gene (6 bases). The CDR3 extends over 15 amino acids. V was trimmed by 0 bases and J by 2 bases, leaving 10 bases between them. Germline loops: CDR1 MNHEY, CDR2 SVGAGI.

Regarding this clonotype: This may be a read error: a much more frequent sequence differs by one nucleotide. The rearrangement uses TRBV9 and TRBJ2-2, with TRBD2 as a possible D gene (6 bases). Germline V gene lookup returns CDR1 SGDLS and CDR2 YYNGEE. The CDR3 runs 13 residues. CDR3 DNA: TGTGCCAGCAGCGCCACAGGCACCGGGGGGCTGTTTTTT. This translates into CASSATGTGGLFF. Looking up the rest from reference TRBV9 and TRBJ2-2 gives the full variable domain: DSGVTQTPKHLITATGQRVTLRCSPRSGDLSVYWYQQSLDQGLQFLIQYYNGEERAKGNILERFSAQQFPDLHSELNLSSLELGDSALYFCASSATGTGGLFFGEGSRLTVL.

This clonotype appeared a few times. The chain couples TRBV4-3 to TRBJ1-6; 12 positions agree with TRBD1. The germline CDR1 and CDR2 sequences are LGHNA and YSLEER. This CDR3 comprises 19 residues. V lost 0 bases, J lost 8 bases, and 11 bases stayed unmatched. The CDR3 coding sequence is TGCGCCAGCAGCCAAGAATGGCCCGGGACAGGGGGCGTTGATTCACCCCTCCACTTT. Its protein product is CASSQEWPGTGGVDSPLHF.

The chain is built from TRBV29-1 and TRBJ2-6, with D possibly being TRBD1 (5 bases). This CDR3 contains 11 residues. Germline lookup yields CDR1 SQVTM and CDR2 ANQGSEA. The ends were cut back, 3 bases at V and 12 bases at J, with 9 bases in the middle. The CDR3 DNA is TGCAGCGTTGAGGCAGGGTCCGTCCTGACTTTC. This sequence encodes CSVEAGSVLTF. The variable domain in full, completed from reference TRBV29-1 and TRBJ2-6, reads SAVISQKPSRDICQRGTSLTIQCQVDSQVTMMFWYRQQPGQSLTLIATANQGSEATYESGFVIDKFPISRPNLTFSTLTVSNMSPEDSSIYLCSVEAGSVLTFGAGSRLTVL.

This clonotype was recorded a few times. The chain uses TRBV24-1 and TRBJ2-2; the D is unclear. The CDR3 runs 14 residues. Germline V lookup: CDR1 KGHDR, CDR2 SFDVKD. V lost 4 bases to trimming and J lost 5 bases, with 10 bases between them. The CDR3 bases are TGTGCCACCAGTGAGGGTGGCGGAACCGGGGAGCTGTTTTTT. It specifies CATSEGGGTGELFF.

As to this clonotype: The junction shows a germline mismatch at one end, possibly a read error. The CDR3 DNA reads as TGTGCCAGCAGCCAAGATTTTTACGGGCATCAGCCCCAGCATTTT. As protein: CASSQDFYGHQPQHF. This chain joins TRBV4-1 and TRBJ1-5; no firm D call. In germline, CDR1 is MGHRA, CDR2 YSYEKL. The CDR3 loop spans 15 amino acids.

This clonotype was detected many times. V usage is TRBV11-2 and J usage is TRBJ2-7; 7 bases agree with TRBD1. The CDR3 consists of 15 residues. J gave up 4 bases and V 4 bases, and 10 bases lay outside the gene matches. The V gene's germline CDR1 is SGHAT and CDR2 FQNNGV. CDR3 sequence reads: CASSSQTGKGYEQYF. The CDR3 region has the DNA TGTGCCAGCAGCTCCCAGACAGGGAAAGGGTACGAGCAGTACTTC.

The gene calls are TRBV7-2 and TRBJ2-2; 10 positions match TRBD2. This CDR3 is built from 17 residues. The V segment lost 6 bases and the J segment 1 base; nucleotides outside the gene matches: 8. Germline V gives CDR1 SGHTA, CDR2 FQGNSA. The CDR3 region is CASSSSGLAENTGELFF. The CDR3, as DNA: TGTGCCAGCAGTTCCTCCGGACTAGCGGAGAACACCGGGGAGCTGTTTTTT.

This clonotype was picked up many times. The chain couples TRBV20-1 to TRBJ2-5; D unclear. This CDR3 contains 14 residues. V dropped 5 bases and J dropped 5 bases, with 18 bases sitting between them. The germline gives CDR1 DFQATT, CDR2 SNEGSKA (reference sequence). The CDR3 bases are TGCAGTGCTGCCCCGGGCCCCGAAGGGGAGACCCAGTACTTC. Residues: CSAAPGPEGETQYF.

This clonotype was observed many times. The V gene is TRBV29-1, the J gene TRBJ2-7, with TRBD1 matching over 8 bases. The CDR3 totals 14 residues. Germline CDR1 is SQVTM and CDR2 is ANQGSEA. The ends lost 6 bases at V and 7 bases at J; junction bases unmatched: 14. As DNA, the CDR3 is TGCAGCGTATCGAGCCAGGACAGGGCTGGGGAGCAGTACTTC. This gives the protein CSVSSQDRAGEQYF.

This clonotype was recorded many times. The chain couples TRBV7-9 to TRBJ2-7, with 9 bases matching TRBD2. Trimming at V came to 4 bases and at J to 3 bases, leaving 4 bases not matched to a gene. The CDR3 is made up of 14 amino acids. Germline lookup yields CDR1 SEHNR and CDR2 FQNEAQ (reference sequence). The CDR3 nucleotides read TGTGCCAGCAGCTCTAGCGGGGTTGGCTACGAGCAGTACTTC. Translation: CASSSSGVGYEQYF. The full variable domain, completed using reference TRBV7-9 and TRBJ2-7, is DTGVSQNPRHKITKRGQNVTFRCDPISEHNRLYWYRQTLGQGPEFLTYFQNEAQLEKSRLLSDRFSAERPKGSFSTLEIQRTEQGDSAMYLCASSSSGVGYEQYFGPGTRLTVT.

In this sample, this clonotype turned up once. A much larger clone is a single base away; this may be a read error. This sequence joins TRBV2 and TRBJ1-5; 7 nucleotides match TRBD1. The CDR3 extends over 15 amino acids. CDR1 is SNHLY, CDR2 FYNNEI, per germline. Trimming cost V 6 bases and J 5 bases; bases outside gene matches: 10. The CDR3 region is CASSKWDSGHQPQHF. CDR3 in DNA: TGTGCCAGCAGCAAATGGGACAGTGGGCATCAGCCCCAGCATTTT.

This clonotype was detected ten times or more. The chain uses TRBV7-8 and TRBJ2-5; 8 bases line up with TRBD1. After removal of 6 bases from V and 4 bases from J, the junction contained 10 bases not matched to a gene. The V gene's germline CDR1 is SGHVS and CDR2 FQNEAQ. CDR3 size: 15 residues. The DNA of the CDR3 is TGTGCCAGCAGACCCAGGACAGGGAGCGGAGAGACCCAGTACTTC. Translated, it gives CASRPRTGSGETQYF.

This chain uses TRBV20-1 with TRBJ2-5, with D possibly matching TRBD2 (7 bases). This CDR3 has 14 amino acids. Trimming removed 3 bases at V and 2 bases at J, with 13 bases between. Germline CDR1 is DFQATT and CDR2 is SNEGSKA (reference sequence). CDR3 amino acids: CSASVGGGQETQYF. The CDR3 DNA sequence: TGCAGTGCTAGCGTAGGGGGAGGGCAAGAGACCCAGTACTTC.

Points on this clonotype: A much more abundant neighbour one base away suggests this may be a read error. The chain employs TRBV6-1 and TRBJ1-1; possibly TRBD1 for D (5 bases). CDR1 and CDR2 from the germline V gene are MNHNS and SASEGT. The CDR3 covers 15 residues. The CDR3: CACSYSFGQNTEAFF. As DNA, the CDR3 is TGTGCCTGCAGTTACTCCTTCGGACAGAACACTGAAGCTTTCTTT.

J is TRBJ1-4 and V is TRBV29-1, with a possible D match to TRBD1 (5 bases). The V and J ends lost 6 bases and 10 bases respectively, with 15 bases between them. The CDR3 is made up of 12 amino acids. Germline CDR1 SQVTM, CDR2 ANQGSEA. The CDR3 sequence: CSVLVPGGKLFF. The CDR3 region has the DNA TGCAGCGTCTTAGTCCCGGGGGGAAAACTGTTTTTT.

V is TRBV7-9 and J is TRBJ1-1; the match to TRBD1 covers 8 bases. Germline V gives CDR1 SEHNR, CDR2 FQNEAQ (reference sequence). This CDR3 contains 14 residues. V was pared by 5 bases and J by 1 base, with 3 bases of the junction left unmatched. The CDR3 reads CASSRDRRNTEAFF. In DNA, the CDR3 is TGTGCCAGCAGCCGGGACAGGCGGAACACTGAAGCTTTCTTT.

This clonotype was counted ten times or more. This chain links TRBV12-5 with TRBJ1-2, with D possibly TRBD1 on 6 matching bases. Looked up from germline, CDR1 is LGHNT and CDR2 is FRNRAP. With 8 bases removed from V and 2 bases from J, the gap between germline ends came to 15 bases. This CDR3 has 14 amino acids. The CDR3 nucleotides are TGTGCTAGTACCATGAAGGGGGGGAACTATGGCTACACCTTC. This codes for CASTMKGGNYGYTF.

The CDR3 region is CASSQEAQKGSPLHF. The DNA of the CDR3 is TGTGCCAGCAGCCAAGAGGCCCAGAAGGGTTCACCCCTCCACTTT. The chain uses TRBV9 and TRBJ1-6; no firm D call. CDR3 size: 15 residues. Trimming shortened V by 4 bases and J by 9 bases, and 17 bases separated the two germline ends. Per germline, CDR1 SGDLS and CDR2 YYNGEE.

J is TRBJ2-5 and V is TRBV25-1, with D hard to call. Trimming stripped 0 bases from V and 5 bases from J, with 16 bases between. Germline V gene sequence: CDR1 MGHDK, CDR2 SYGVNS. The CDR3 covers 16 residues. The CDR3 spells CASSEYQFAALETQYF. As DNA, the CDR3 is TGTGCCAGCAGTGAATACCAGTTTGCCGCCTTGGAGACCCAGTACTTC.

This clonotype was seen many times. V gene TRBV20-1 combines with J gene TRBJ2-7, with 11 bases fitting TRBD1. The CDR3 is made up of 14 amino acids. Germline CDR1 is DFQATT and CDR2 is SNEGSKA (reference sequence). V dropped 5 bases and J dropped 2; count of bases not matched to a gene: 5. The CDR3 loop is CSAGRGQGAYEQYF. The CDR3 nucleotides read TGCAGTGCTGGAAGGGGACAGGGGGCCTACGAGCAGTACTTC.

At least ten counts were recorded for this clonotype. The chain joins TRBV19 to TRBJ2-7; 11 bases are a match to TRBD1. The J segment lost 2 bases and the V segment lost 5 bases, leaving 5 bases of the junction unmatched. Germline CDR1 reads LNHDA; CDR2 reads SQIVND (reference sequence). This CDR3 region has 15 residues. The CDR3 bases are TGTGCCAGTAGTGATGGGACAGGGGGTCCCTACGAGCAGTACTTC. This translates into CASSDGTGGPYEQYF.

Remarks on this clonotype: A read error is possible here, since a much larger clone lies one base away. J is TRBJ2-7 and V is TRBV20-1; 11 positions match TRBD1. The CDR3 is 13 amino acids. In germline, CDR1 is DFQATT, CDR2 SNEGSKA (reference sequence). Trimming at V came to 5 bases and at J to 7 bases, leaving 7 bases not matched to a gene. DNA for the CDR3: TGCAGTGCTCGGGACAGGGGGAGACGGGAGCAGTACTTC. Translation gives CSARDRGRREQYF.

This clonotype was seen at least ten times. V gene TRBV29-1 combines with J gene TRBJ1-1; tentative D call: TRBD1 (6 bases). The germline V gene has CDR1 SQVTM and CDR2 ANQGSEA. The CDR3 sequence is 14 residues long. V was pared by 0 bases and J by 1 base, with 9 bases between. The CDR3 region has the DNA TGCAGCGTTGAAGACGGACAGTCGAACACTGAAGCTTTCTTT. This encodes CSVEDGQSNTEAFF.

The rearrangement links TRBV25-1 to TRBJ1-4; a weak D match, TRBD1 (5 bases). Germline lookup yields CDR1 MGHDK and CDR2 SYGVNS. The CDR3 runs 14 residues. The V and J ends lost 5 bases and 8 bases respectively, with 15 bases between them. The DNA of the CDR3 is TGTGCCAGCAGTAATAGGGACGGTGTGGAAAAACTGTTTTTT. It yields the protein CASSNRDGVEKLFF.

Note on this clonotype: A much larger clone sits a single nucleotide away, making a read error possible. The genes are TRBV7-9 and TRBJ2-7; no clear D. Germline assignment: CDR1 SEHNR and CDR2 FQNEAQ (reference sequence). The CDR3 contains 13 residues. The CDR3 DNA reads TGCGCCACCAGCCAAGACGGCCCCTACGAGCAGTACTTC. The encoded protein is CATSQDGPYEQYF. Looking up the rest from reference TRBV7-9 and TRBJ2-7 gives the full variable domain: DTGVSQNPRHKITKRGQNVTFRCDPISEHNRLYWYRQTLGQGPEFLTYFQNEAQLEKSRLLSDRFSAERPKGSFSTLEIQRTEQGDSAMYLCATSQDGPYEQYFGPGTRLTVT.

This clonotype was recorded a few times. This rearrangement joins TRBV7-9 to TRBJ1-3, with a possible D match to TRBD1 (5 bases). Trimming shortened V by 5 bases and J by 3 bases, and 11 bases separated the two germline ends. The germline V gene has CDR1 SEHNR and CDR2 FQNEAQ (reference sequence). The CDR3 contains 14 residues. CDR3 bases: TGTGCCAGCAGCCGGTCAGGGCTTGGAAACACCATATATTTT. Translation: CASSRSGLGNTIYF.